The 5 T cell receptor beta chains given below trace back to one sample, sequenced in a study of blood T cell repertoires in COVID-19. Produced via immunoSEQ multiplex PCR; TCRdb's table is partial and in-frame only. This repertoire shows just under 20,000 clones, approximately 95% found once; its top ten account for over 4%. The sample was peripheral blood. Receptor source: a woman between 45 and 60 years old with active COVID-19.

The rearrangement uses TRBV10-1 and TRBJ1-1; D possibly corresponds to TRBD1 (5 bases). Germline lookup yields CDR1 WNHNN and CDR2 SYGVQD (reference sequence). V lost 9 bases to trimming and J lost 6 bases, with 17 bases between them. The CDR3 is made up of 13 amino acids. The CDR3 loop reads CARDPQGNPEAFF. The CDR3 bases are TGCGCCAGGGACCCTCAGGGTAACCCTGAAGCTTTCTTT.

V gene TRBV6-1 combines with J gene TRBJ1-5; a weak D match, TRBD1 (5 bases). V gave up 3 bases and J gave up 7 bases, with 13 bases separating them. The CDR3 is 14 residues long. Per the germline V gene, CDR1 is MNHNS and CDR2 is SASEGT. CDR3 residues: CASSDGGNRQPQHF. The CDR3 nucleotides are TGTGCCAGCAGTGACGGAGGGAACAGGCAGCCCCAGCATTTT.

The rearrangement joins TRBV2 to TRBJ1-1; a possible D gene is TRBD1 (5 bases). Trimming shortened V by 7 bases and J by 4 bases, and 16 bases separated the two germline ends. The CDR3 has 14 residues. Germline-derived CDR1 and CDR2 are SNHLY and FYNNEI. CDR3 sequence reads: CASKSPGLFTEAFF. The CDR3 DNA reads as TGTGCCAGCAAAAGTCCGGGACTGTTCACTGAAGCTTTCTTT. Full variable domain (rest looked up from reference TRBV2 and TRBJ1-1): EPEVTQTPSHQVTQMGQEVILRCVPISNHLYFYWYRQILGQKVEFLVSFYNNEISEKSEIFDDQFSVERPDGSNFTLKIRSTKLEDSAMYFCASKSPGLFTEAFFGQGTRLTVV.

The chain carries TRBV11-2 and TRBJ2-1, with TRBD2 matching 8 bases. The germline V gene encodes CDR1 SGHAT and CDR2 FQNNGV. With V trimmed by 5 bases and J by 2 bases, 8 bases remained unmatched. The CDR3 consists of 16 residues. CDR3 DNA sequence: TGTGCCAGCAGCCCTATAGCGGGGAGGACCTACAATGAGCAGTTCTTC. Translation gives CASSPIAGRTYNEQFF.

This clone was picked up one time. This rearrangement joins TRBV6-6 to TRBJ2-1; 8 bases line up with TRBD2. Germline V gene data show CDR1 as MNHNY and CDR2 as SVGAGI (reference sequence). Losses at the gene ends were 2 bases for V and 2 bases for J; bases not matched to a gene: 5. CDR3 length: 16 amino acids. The CDR3 protein is CASSYRSGGPYNEQFF. The DNA for the CDR3 is TGTGCCAGCAGTTACCGATCGGGAGGGCCCTACAATGAGCAGTTCTTC.